This T cell receptor beta chain was recovered during a study of CD4 T cells in relation to SARS-CoV-2 and coronaviruses. Across the whole study: No peptide or an HIV-1 Nef peptide pool served as negative control.

Before the COVID-19 pandemic, during about 2010-2018, CD4+ T cells were taken from unexposed donors. CD4+ T cells were isolated from the cells after around 10 days of culture. Testing used SARS-CoV-2 S/N and four cold-coronavirus spikes on unexposed-donor CD4+ T cells, cells permitting. Germline lookup yields CDR1 MNHEY and CDR2 SVGAGI. The V and J ends lost 6 bases and 2 bases, in that order; junction bases with no gene match: 7. The CDR3 consists of 15 residues. Notes on this clone: As yet, its antigen is unknown.

This table comes from immunoSEQ multiplex PCR, and its TCRdb copy is limited to in-frame clones, with some not included. Altogether 25,000 to 35,000 clones are present, about 75% being singletons, with the ten largest covering approximately 16%. The TCR comes from a human donor in good health. The gene calls are TRBV6-5 and TRBJ1-5, with 7 positions matching TRBD1. Sequenced material: CD4+ T cells from PBMCs, cultured in vitro. As DNA, the CDR3 is TGTGCCAGCAGCCCACTTGACAGGGGCAATCAGCCCCAGCATTTT. Translated: CASSPLDRGNQPQHF.